This T cell receptor beta chain was recovered during a study of blood T cells in healthy people across ages. This clonotype has a count of ten or more. Its antigen is as yet unknown. Findings and caveats of the study: Strong correlation existed between TCR beta diversity and naive T cell percentage. CMV infection status of these donors was not known. Unsorted PBMC material precluded a definitive naive versus antigen-experienced comparison. Donors of long life had a larger count of naive CD4+ cells and greater diversity than aged donors.

The V gene's germline CDR1 is SQVTM and CDR2 ANQGSEA. CDR3 length: 14 residues. Trimming left V 1 base short and J 10 bases short, with 16 bases between. Through a sample-barcoded 5' primer and a J-beta primer mix, a second PCR was run for roughly 6 to 11 cycles. TCRdb re-derived calls from the 5' RACE reads in MiXCR, one entry per CDR3 protein. Seen here are some 800,000 distinct CDR3 sequences, around two fifths observed once, and the top ten hold 15% to 25%. V is TRBV29-1 and J is TRBJ1-4; TRBD1 is a possible D gene (6 bases). The material sequenced was blood. The TCR was taken from a man aged 55 to 70 in good health. CDR3 DNA sequence: TGCAGCGTTGAAGTCAATTGGGGGGCAGGAAAACTGTTTTTT. Protein sequence: CSVEVNWGAGKLFF.